A selection of T cell receptor beta chains follows, all from one sample in a study of sequential checkpoint blockade in melanoma. The method was immunoSEQ multiplex PCR; TCRdb's version includes in-frame clones alone and lacks a portion of them. The repertoire holds about 28,000 clones, with 75% to 85% as singletons. The specimen comprised CD8+ T cells sorted from blood (inferred from file names), sampled from a patient given nivolumab and ipilimumab in sequence. The receptors were gathered from a human donor with melanoma. Each CDR3 is given with its conserved first and last residue. The D gene is left open where the match is weak. The size of a clone is reported for some rows only, either as once, few or many, or as a class for expanded clones.

TRBV9	TRBJ1-1	NA	TRBD1	TGTGCCAGCAGCGTACTCAGACAGGGCACTGAAGCTTTCTTT	CASSVLRQGTEAFF
TRBV9	TRBJ2-7	NA	NA	TGTGCCAGCAGCGCCGGGACTGTTCCCAACGAGCAGTACTTC	CASSAGTVPNEQYF
TRBV27	TRBJ1-5	NA	NA	TGTGCCAGCAGTTTATGGGCAGGGTTGCATCAGCCCCAGCATTTT	CASSLWAGLHQPQHF
TRBV19	TRBJ1-5	NA	TRBD1	TGTGCCAGTAGTATTTCAGGGGGGAGCAATCAGCCCCAGCATTTT	CASSISGGSNQPQHF
TRBV6-5	TRBJ1-2	NA	TRBD1	TGTGCCAGCAGTTACTTCCGGGACAGAGAGAGAGATGGCTACACCTTC	CASSYFRDRERDGYTF
TRBV6-9	TRBJ1-1	few	NA	TGTGCCAGCATAAAATCCGGGGGAGCTTTCTTT	CASIKSGGAFF
TRBV6-5	TRBJ1-1	medium-sized	NA	TGTGCCAGCACAGTGGGAGATGCGAACACTGAAGCTTTCTTT	CASTVGDANTEAFF
TRBV5-6	TRBJ1-4	NA	NA	TGTGCCAGCAGCTTGGCCGGGAGACATAGAGAGGCGGAAAAACTGTTTTTT	CASSLAGRHREAEKLFF
TRBV10-1	TRBJ1-2	NA	TRBD1	TGCGCCAGCATCGGTGGACAGGGCCTTGTCTATGGCTACACCTTC	CASIGGQGLVYGYTF
TRBV7-7	TRBJ2-1	NA	NA	TGTGCTAGCAGCTTAGGGCCACAGGTCATTAATGAGCAGTTCTTC	CASSLGPQVINEQFF
TRBV7-2	TRBJ1-2	many	TRBD1	TGTGCCAGCAACCACGGACAGGGGATGAACTATGGCTACACCTTC	CASNHGQGMNYGYTF
TRBV13	TRBJ1-1	NA	NA	TGTGCCAGCAGCTTAGGGAGGGCCTTGAACACTGAAGCTTTCTTT	CASSLGRALNTEAFF
TRBV5-5	TRBJ1-5	NA	NA	TGTGCCAGCAGCTTGGGGGCTAGCAATCAGCCCCAGCATTTT	CASSLGASNQPQHF
TRBV7-6	TRBJ2-1	NA	TRBD2	TGTGCCAGTTCCCCCTACGGGGGGACCGATGAGCAGTTCTTC	CASSPYGGTDEQFF
TRBV7-8	TRBJ1-1	NA	NA	TGTGCCAGCAAAGCGAGGGATACTGAAGCTTTCTTT	CASKARDTEAFF
TRBV4-2	TRBJ1-2	NA	NA	TGTGCCAGCAGCCAAGAACATCCTTCTAACTATGGCTACACCTTC	CASSQEHPSNYGYTF
TRBV7-6	TRBJ1-1	once	NA	TGTGCCAGCAGCTTATTGACACTCAGTCGGATGAACACTGAAGCTTTCTTT	CASSLLTLSRMNTEAFF
TRBV6-5	TRBJ2-1	NA	TRBD1	TGTGCCAGCAATGACAGGGGGACAGGCTACAATGAGCAGTTCTTC	CASNDRGTGYNEQFF
TRBV9	TRBJ2-3	once	NA	TGTGCCAGCAGCCAATTCCAGGGTTTCCCAGATACGCAGTATTTT	CASSQFQGFPDTQYF
TRBV19	TRBJ2-4	NA	TRBD1	TGTGCCAGTAGTGGGTCCGAGACAGGGGTTAACATTCAGTACTTC	CASSGSETGVNIQYF